The 4 T cell receptor beta chains in this list originate from one sample, sequenced in a study of blood T cell repertoires in COVID-19. TCRdb's copy holds only in-frame clones and misses some; the assay was immunoSEQ multiplex PCR. This table holds some 200,000 clones, roughly four fifths found once. Material for sequencing was peripheral blood. The origin of the receptors is a woman older than 75 with COVID-19, enrolled during active disease.

This chain connects TRBV6-5 to TRBJ2-1; TRBD2 might be the D (5 bases). The CDR3 totals 16 residues. CDR1 and CDR2 (germline): MNHEY, SVGAGI. V was shortened by 0 bases and J by 1 base, with 10 bases between the two germline ends. DNA for the CDR3: TGTGCCAGCAGTTACTCGAGGGCGAGTTCCTACAATGAGCAGTTCTTC. Protein: CASSYSRASSYNEQFF.

This chain connects TRBV2 to TRBJ1-1; D may be TRBD1 (5 bases). Germline CDR1 and CDR2: SNHLY and FYNNEI. This CDR3 is 11 amino acids long. The V end lost 8 bases, the J end lost 11 bases, and 15 bases lay between the germline ends. The CDR3 sequence: CASRREGVAFF. In DNA form, the CDR3 reads TGTGCCAGCCGGAGGGAAGGGGTGGCTTTCTTT. The entire variable domain, with the rest obtained from reference TRBV2 and TRBJ1-1, is as follows: EPEVTQTPSHQVTQMGQEVILRCVPISNHLYFYWYRQILGQKVEFLVSFYNNEISEKSEIFDDQFSVERPDGSNFTLKIRSTKLEDSAMYFCASRREGVAFFGQGTRLTVV.

This clone was counted a few times. The chain employs TRBV6-2 or TRBV6-3 and TRBJ1-1; no clear D. Looked up from germline, CDR1 is MNHEY and CDR2 is SVGEGT. The CDR3 is made up of 14 amino acids. V was shortened by 0 bases and J by 0 bases, with 5 bases between the two germline ends. DNA of the CDR3: TGTGCCAGCAGTTACTCGATAGTGAACACTGAAGCTTTCTTT. Its protein product is CASSYSIVNTEAFF.

This chain joins TRBV5-6 and TRBJ1-2; 8 nucleotides match TRBD1. This CDR3 has 17 residues. The V gene's germline CDR1 is SGHDT and CDR2 YYEEEE. J lost 5 bases, V lost 0 bases, and 12 bases had no gene match. The CDR3 spells CASSLELDRAERYGYTF. The CDR3 nucleotides read TGTGCCAGCAGCTTGGAACTGGACAGGGCGGAAAGATATGGCTACACCTTC.